The next 5 T cell receptor beta chains were all read from a single sample in a study of T cells in Graves' hyperthyroidism and ophthalmopathy. Amplified regions were TCR beta CDR3 sequences from RNA transcripts. The HTBI set primed first-round TCR CDR3 RT-PCR. TCRdb processed the multiplex PCR reads anew with MiXCR; each CDR3 protein has one entry. The sample lists a few hundred thousand distinct CDR3 sequences, about 14% occurring once. The sample comprised blood. The receptors originated from a woman in her twenties or thirties with Graves' ophthalmopathy.

The gene calls are TRBV15 and TRBJ2-7; D possibly uses TRBD1 or TRBD2 (6 bases each). Germline CDR1 reads LNHNV; CDR2 reads YYDKDF (reference sequence). V lost 4 bases and J lost 2, with 12 bases in between. The CDR3 runs to 14 residues. This chain's CDR3 is CATSTMRGAYEQYF. In DNA form, the CDR3 reads TGTGCCACCAGCACGATGAGGGGGGCCTACGAGCAGTACTTC.

At least ten counts were recorded for this clonotype. This chain joins TRBV7-2 and TRBJ1-1; D not resolved. There are 13 residues in the CDR3. V was pared by 1 base and J by 10 bases, with 13 bases between. CDR1 and CDR2 (germline): SGHTA, FQGNSA. CDR3 in DNA: TGTGCCAGCAGCTTAGATCTGGGAGACGTAGCTTTCTTT. It yields the protein CASSLDLGDVAFF.

At least ten counts were recorded for this clonotype. The rearrangement uses TRBV20-1 and TRBJ2-2; 7 nucleotides align to TRBD2. The CDR3 covers 14 residues. Looked up from germline, CDR1 is DFQATT and CDR2 is SNEGSKA (reference sequence). The junction had 10 bases not matched to a gene; V was cut back by 5 bases and J by 7 bases. CDR3 in amino acids: CSAQIGLGNGELFF. DNA of the CDR3: TGCAGTGCTCAAATTGGACTAGGGAACGGGGAGCTGTTTTTT.

A few counts support this clonotype. The V call is TRBV2, the J call TRBJ1-3; D remains unclear. CDR1 and CDR2 from the germline V gene are SNHLY and FYNNEI. V was trimmed by 7 bases and J by 3 bases, leaving 10 bases between them. This CDR3 has 13 amino acids. The CDR3 DNA reads as TGTGCCAGCAAAGAGGGCATTGGAAACACCATATATTTT. Its protein product is CASKEGIGNTIYF.

This clonotype has just a few counts. In DNA, the CDR3 is TGTGCCAGCAGCGTACAGGCCTTGGACAATTCACCCCTCCACTTT. This codes for CASSVQALDNSPLHF. The chain recombines TRBV7-9 with TRBJ1-6; the D gene is possibly TRBD1 (5 bases). Between the trimmed V and J ends, which lost 5 bases and 7 bases, there was a span of 15 bases. The CDR3 covers 15 residues. Germline V gene data show CDR1 as SEHNR and CDR2 as FQNEAQ (reference sequence).